This record looks at one T cell receptor beta chain sequence and its context. Its antigen is currently unknown. The data belong to a study of beta chain features in type 1 diabetes. Broader study findings: Shorter TCRB CDR3s, moderately but significantly so, were found in Type 1 diabetes patients in all four CD4+ subsets.

Since all of the isolated RNA was reverse transcribed, expressed TCRB transcripts were what got sequenced. Assay used: immunoSEQ multiplex PCR; TCRdb lists only in-frame clones, some missing. Of about 710,000 clones in the sample, about an eighth were seen once. Looked up from germline, CDR1 is SGHVS and CDR2 is FNYEAQ. V shed 3 bases and J shed 5 bases, with 7 bases lying between them. This CDR3 region has 13 residues. This sequence joins TRBV7-6 and TRBJ2-2; no reliable D call. The receptor was derived from a young man with type 1 diabetes. Sequenced sample: naive CD4+ T cells from blood. DNA of the CDR3: TGTGCCAGCAGCTTCCGGAAAACCGGGGAGCTGTTTTTT. This encodes CASSFRKTGELFF.